This T cell receptor beta chain was observed in a study of response to subunit inactivated influenza vaccine. Study-wide findings and caveats: Seasonal influenza vaccination, on each occasion, was suggested by the authors to recruit few new T cells.

TCRdb reanalysed the RT-PCR reads using MiXCR and keeps one entry per CDR3 protein. The sample holds about 570,000 distinct CDR3 sequences, approximately 12% seen once. In this sample, this clonotype turned up many times. Its antigen remains unknown. The germline gives CDR1 SGHRS, CDR2 YFSETQ. CDR3 size: 13 residues. V was trimmed by 3 bases and J by 6 bases, leaving 10 bases between them. Sequenced material: PBMCs from blood, taken on the day of vaccination. The chain couples TRBV5-1 to TRBJ2-1, with a tentative D call TRBD1 (6 bases). The sequence was collected from a man over 45 who received an inactivated influenza vaccine. The CDR3 sequence is CASSWGQGNEQFF. DNA of the CDR3: TGCGCCAGCAGCTGGGGGCAGGGCAATGAGCAGTTCTTC. Variable domain in full (rest from reference TRBV5-1 and TRBJ2-1): KAGVTQTPRYLIKTRGQQVTLSCSPISGHRSVSWYQQTPGQGLQFLFEYFSETQRNKGNFPGRFSGRQFSNSRSEMNVSTLELGDSALYLCASSWGQGNEQFFGPGTRLTVL.